Reported below is one T cell receptor beta chain. There are 13 residues in the CDR3. V was shortened by 5 bases and J by 10 bases, with 12 bases between the two germline ends. Germline lookup yields CDR1 SGHVS and CDR2 FQNEAQ. The data were obtained in a study of blood T cell repertoires in COVID-19. Study-level background: Italy, Spain and the United States were the sources of the convalescent and acute COVID-19 samples. T cells, B-cell-depleted T cells, or PBMCs supplied cDNA or gDNA.

The table came from immunoSEQ multiplex PCR; TCRdb's copy has only in-frame clones and leaves some out. Among tens of thousands of clones, more than 70% were seen once, and the ten largest hold 25% to 30%. The sample consisted of peripheral blood. The V and J genes are TRBV7-8 and TRBJ1-6; possible D gene TRBD1, 6 bases. The receptor was derived from a woman older than 75 with acute or convalescent COVID-19. The CDR3, as DNA: TGTGCCAGCAGCCCAGAGGGGGAATCACCCCTCCACTTT. This gives the protein CASSPEGESPLHF.